This T cell receptor beta chain emerged from a study of a mutant IDH1 vaccine in newly diagnosed glioma (dated by TCRdb to about 2021). General notes on the study: Patients were given eight vaccinations, in weeks 1, 3, 5, 7, 11, 15, 19 and 23, which matched visits V03 through V10. Vaccination began 4-6 weeks after radiotherapy alone, or alongside temozolomide cycles in the chemotherapy-containing groups. Of the roughly 34 treated patients, 62.5% were male and 37.5% were female, and a mean age of approximately 40 years was recorded. Before enrollment, most patients had been given radiochemotherapy with temozolomide as standard therapy, while the rest had received either radiotherapy alone or temozolomide alone. Peripheral blood was collected at six visits: V03 (baseline), V05, V07, V10, V12 and V13. For exploratory analyses, around 26 treated patients had longitudinal TCRB deep sequencing done wherever samples were available.

Concerning this clone: The antigen it recognizes is unknown. The input lacks base qualities; no much larger clone sits a single base away.

Library construction relied on the immunoSEQ multiplex PCR assay. The hsTCRB Kit was used according to the manufacturer's protocol to amplify rearranged TCR beta chain sequences. Sequencing of TCRB libraries was carried out on an Illumina MiSeq. On the study's bioinformatics: The kit vendor's proprietary platform handled demultiplexing, trimming and gene mapping. TCRdb's version of the immuneACCESS table is confined to in-frame rearrangements and falls short of the full clone set. An unresolved V gene accounts for under half of the shortfall where checked; the remainder is of unknown origin. The V and J calls and clone size were taken over from that table, and D and trimming were inferred from the DNA. This sample is represented by 34,000 or so clones; 60% to 80% of them were singletons. The biggest ten clones account for approximately 23% of the sample. The time point label corresponds to: week 11, during vaccination. Each vaccine dose was 300 ug of a 20-mer mutant IDH1 peptide in Montanide, given subcutaneously with topical imiquimod. All donors had newly diagnosed IDH1-mutant astrocytomas of WHO grade 3 or 4 that showed loss of nuclear ATRX. The samples were drawn from NOA16, a multicentre, single-arm, open-label phase I trial in Germany that tested a mutant IDH1 peptide vaccine in humans for the first time. Genomic DNA for TCRB sequencing was isolated from EDTA blood with the DNeasy Blood and Tissue Kit.

Looking up the germline V gene yields CDR1 MDHEN and CDR2 SYDVKM. Between the V and J ends, shortened by 7 bases and 13 bases respectively, the junction contains 20 bases. CDR3 length: 12 amino acids, cysteine to phenylalanine. Just CDR3 DNA is preserved here, 36 bases in frame from base 1. Findings and caveats that apply to the study as a whole: Across multiple MHC alleles, vaccine-induced immune responses were seen in roughly 93% of patients. Changes in the top peripheral T cell clonotypes picked up by TCRB sequencing did not appear to be linked to pseudoprogression. Availability determined which PBMC samples were chosen for TCRB deep sequencing. The authors noted that analyses of patient blood samples could not be reproduced because of sample limitations.

Here the chain combines TRBV28 and TRBJ2-7; perhaps TRBD2 is the D gene, with 5 bases matching. The input for sequencing was PBMCs, taken from a glioma patient whose treatment included an IDH1 peptide vaccine. The receptor was isolated from a man in his thirties or forties with glioma. Here is the DNA: TGTGCCAGCACCTCCTTACGGGGTGGCCTCTACTTC. This encodes CASTSLRGGLYF.